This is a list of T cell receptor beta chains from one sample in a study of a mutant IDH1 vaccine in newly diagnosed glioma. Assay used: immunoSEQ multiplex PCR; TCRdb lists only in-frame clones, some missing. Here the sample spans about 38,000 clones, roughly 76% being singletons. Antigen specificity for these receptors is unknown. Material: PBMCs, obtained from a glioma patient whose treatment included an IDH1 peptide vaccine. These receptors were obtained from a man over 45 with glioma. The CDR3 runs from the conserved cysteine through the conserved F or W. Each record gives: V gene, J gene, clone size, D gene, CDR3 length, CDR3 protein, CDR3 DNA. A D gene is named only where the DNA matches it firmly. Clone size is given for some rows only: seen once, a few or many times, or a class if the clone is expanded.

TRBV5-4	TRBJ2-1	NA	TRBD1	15	CASSSGTDAYNEQFF	TGTGCCAGCAGCTCCGGGACAGATGCCTACAATGAGCAGTTCTTC
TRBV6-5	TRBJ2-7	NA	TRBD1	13	CASSPDRGYEQYF	TGTGCCAGCAGCCCCGACAGGGGGTACGAGCAGTACTTC
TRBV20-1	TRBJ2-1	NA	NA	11	CSAAGTNEQFF	TGCAGTGCCGCGGGGACGAATGAGCAGTTCTTC
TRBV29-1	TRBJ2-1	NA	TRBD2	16	CSVEGASGRAMDEQFF	TGCAGCGTTGAAGGGGCTAGCGGGAGGGCCATGGATGAGCAGTTCTTC
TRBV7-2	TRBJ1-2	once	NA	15	CASSLAPGGNYGYTF	TGTGCCAGCAGCTTAGCGCCGGGAGGTAACTATGGCTACACCTTC
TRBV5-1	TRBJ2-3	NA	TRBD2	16	CASSLGASGRADTQYF	TGCGCCAGCAGCTTGGGGGCTAGCGGGAGAGCAGATACGCAGTATTTT
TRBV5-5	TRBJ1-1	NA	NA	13	CASRGGMGTEAFF	TGTGCCAGCAGGGGGGGGATGGGCACTGAAGCTTTCTTT
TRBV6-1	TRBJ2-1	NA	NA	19	CASSARLLTFPVVYNEQFF	TGTGCCAGCAGTGCCCGACTGCTTACCTTCCCCGTGGTGTACAATGAGCAGTTCTTC
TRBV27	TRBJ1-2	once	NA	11	CASSSGYGYTF	TGTGCCAGCAGTTCAGGTTATGGCTACACCTTC
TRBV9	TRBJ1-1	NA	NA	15	CASSVGPGTNTEAFF	TGTGCCAGCAGCGTAGGTCCAGGGACGAACACTGAAGCTTTCTTT
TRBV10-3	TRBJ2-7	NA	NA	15	CAISESSRSSYEQYF	TGTGCCATCAGTGAGTCCAGCAGGAGCTCCTACGAGCAGTACTTC
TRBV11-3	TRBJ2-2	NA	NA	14	CASSVDQNTGELFF	TGTGCCAGCAGCGTGGATCAAAACACCGGGGAGCTGTTTTTT
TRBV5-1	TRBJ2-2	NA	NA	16	CASSFIAGSNTGELFF	TGCGCCAGCAGCTTTATTGCGGGGTCGAACACCGGGGAGCTGTTTTTT
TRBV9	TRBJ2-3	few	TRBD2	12	CASSLGGDTQYF	TGTGCCAGCAGCTTGGGGGGGGATACGCAGTATTTT
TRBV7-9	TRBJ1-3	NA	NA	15	CASSPPWRSGNTIYF	TGTGCCAGCAGCCCGCCATGGAGGTCTGGAAACACCATATATTTT
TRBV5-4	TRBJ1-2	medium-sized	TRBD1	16	CASSLGATGLAGGYTF	TGTGCCAGCAGCTTGGGGGCGACAGGGTTGGCGGGAGGCTACACCTTC
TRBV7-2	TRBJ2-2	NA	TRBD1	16	CASSPGTGANTGELFF	TGTGCCAGCAGCCCCGGGACAGGAGCTAACACCGGGGAGCTGTTTTTT
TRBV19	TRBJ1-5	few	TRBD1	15	CASVVVGTGNQPQHF	TGTGCCAGTGTTGTGGTTGGGACAGGGAATCAGCCCCAGCATTTT
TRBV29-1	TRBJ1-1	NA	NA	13	CSVGTGRGTEAFF	TGCAGCGTAGGAACAGGGAGGGGCACTGAAGCTTTCTTT
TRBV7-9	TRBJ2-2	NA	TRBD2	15	CASSLGGTTTGELFF	TGTGCCAGCAGCTTAGGCGGGACTACCACCGGGGAGCTGTTTTTT
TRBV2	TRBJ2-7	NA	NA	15	CASSPRAGSSYEQYF	TGTGCCAGCAGCCCCCGCGCAGGGAGCTCCTACGAGCAGTACTTC
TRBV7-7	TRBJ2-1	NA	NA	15	CASSPLGGVGDEQFF	TGTGCCAGCAGCCCATTGGGGGGCGTCGGCGATGAGCAGTTCTTC
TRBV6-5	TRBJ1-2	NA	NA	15	CASSPFPRGGNGYTF	TGTGCCAGCAGCCCATTCCCGCGGGGTGGTAATGGCTACACCTTC
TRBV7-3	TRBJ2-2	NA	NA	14	CASSTSKNTGELFF	TGTGCCAGCAGCACTTCTAAGAACACCGGGGAGCTGTTTTTT
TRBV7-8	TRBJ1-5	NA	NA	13	CASSLEKFQPQHF	TGTGCCAGCAGCTTAGAGAAGTTCCAGCCCCAGCATTTT
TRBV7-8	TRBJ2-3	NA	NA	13	CASSTGTTDTQYF	TGTGCCAGCAGCACCGGGACAACAGATACGCAGTATTTT
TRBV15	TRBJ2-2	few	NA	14	CATRTTAGPGELFF	TGTGCCACCAGAACCACCGCGGGGCCCGGGGAGCTGTTTTTT
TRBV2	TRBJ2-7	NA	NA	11	CASSGAWEQYF	TGTGCCAGCAGCGGGGCTTGGGAGCAGTACTTC
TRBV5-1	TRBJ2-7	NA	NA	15	CASSLGRDGSYEQYF	TGCGCCAGCAGCCTAGGCCGGGACGGGAGCTACGAGCAGTACTTC
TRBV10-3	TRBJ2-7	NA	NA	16	CAISEEGPLLPYEQYF	TGTGCCATCAGTGAAGAGGGACCATTATTGCCCTACGAGCAGTACTTC
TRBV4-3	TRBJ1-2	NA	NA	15	CASSQDLWLNYGYTF	TGCGCCAGCAGCCAAGATCTTTGGTTAAACTATGGCTACACCTTC
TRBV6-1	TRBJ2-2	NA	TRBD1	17	CASSDWQGVGNTGELFF	TGTGCCAGCAGTGATTGGCAGGGGGTGGGAAACACCGGGGAGCTGTTTTTT